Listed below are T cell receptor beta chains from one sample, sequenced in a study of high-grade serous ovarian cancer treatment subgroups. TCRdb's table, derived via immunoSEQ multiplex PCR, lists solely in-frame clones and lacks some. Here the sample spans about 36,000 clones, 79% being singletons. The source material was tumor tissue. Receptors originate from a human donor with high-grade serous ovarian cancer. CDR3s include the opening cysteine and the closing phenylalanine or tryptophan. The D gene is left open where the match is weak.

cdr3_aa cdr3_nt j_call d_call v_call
CAISVGQRTNNEQFF TGTGCCATCAGTGTCGGCCAGCGGACAAACAATGAGCAGTTCTTC TRBJ2-1 . TRBV10-3
CASSSTVNTEAFF TGTGCCAGCTCTTCGACGGTGAACACTGAAGCTTTCTTT TRBJ1-1 . TRBV19
CASRLAGGKGEQYF TGTGCCAGCAGACTAGCGGGAGGAAAGGGAGAGCAGTACTTC TRBJ2-5 TRBD2 TRBV6-6
CASSLGFGGAYEQYF TGTGCCAGCAGCTTAGGGTTCGGCGGAGCCTACGAGCAGTACTTC TRBJ2-7 . TRBV7-7
CSVKTDRENQPQHF TGCAGCGTTAAGACAGACAGGGAAAATCAGCCCCAGCATTTT TRBJ1-5 TRBD1 TRBV29-1
CASSGTGNIQYF TGTGCCAGCAGCGGGACTGGAAACATTCAGTACTTC TRBJ2-4 . TRBV7-9
CASRYDRNNEQFF TGTGCCAGCAGATACGACAGAAACAATGAGCAGTTCTTC TRBJ2-1 . TRBV6-1
CSVGPTGVSHEQYF TGCAGCGTTGGCCCCACGGGAGTCTCCCACGAGCAGTACTTC TRBJ2-7 . TRBV29-1
CAISGLADNEQFF TGTGCCATCAGTGGGCTAGCGGACAATGAGCAGTTCTTC TRBJ2-1 TRBD2 TRBV10-3
CASSEAWTSGWTQYF TGTGCCAGCAGTGAAGCTTGGACTAGCGGGTGGACCCAGTACTTC TRBJ2-5 TRBD2 TRBV2
CASTNSGTGPYGYTF TGTGCCAGCACCAATTCAGGGACAGGCCCCTATGGCTACACCTTC TRBJ1-2 TRBD1 TRBV28
CSAVNNEQFF TGCAGTGCGGTCAACAATGAGCAGTTCTTC TRBJ2-1 . TRBV20-1
CASSLSGGGANVLTF TGTGCCAGCAGCTTGAGCGGGGGTGGGGCCAACGTCCTGACTTTC TRBJ2-6 TRBD2 TRBV7-3
CASSLPLDRPNTEAFF TGTGCCAGCAGTTTACCCCTCGACAGACCGAACACTGAAGCTTTCTTT TRBJ1-1 . TRBV28
CASSLALVANEQFF TGTGCCAGCAGCTTAGCGCTTGTCGCCAATGAGCAGTTCTTC TRBJ2-1 . TRBV7-8
CASLSPGGPAETQYF TGTGCCAGCCTTAGCCCCGGGGGGCCGGCGGAGACCCAGTACTTC TRBJ2-5 . TRBV28
CASSLSGGHSYEQYF TGCGCCAGCAGCCTAAGCGGGGGGCACTCCTACGAGCAGTACTTC TRBJ2-7 TRBD2 TRBV4-1
CASSSSGGNTEAFF TGTGCCAGCAGTTCCTCCGGGGGGAACACTGAAGCTTTCTTT TRBJ1-1 . TRBV28
CASSREITYEQYF TGTGCCAGCAGCCGCGAAATAACCTACGAGCAGTACTTC TRBJ2-7 . TRBV11-2
CASSITPSGQAGTNTIYF TGTGCCAGTAGTATTACACCCTCAGGACAGGCTGGGACGAACACCATATATTTT TRBJ1-3 TRBD1 TRBV19
CASSQGLGVVTQYF TGCGCCAGCAGCCAAGGACTAGGTGTCGTTACGCAGTATTTT TRBJ2-3 . TRBV4-3
CASSQGEAYAREEAFF TGCGCCAGCAGCCAAGGAGAGGCTTATGCGAGGGAAGAAGCTTTCTTT TRBJ1-1 . TRBV4-3
CASSSGTSGSLSTDTQYF TGTGCCAGCAGTTCCGGGACTAGCGGGAGTCTTAGCACAGATACGCAGTATTTT TRBJ2-3 TRBD2 TRBV2
CASSHGQGFSEQYF TGCGCCAGCAGTCATGGACAGGGGTTCTCCGAGCAGTACTTC TRBJ2-7 TRBD1 TRBV4-3